The clone carrying this T cell receptor (beta chain) was detected only once. What it binds is unknown. The germline CDR1 and CDR2 sequences are MRHNA and SNTAGT. The CDR3 is 11 residues long. Trimming removed 6 bases from V and 6 bases from J, with 8 bases in between. These data belong to a study of vaccination and CD4 T cells after COVID-19. Study-wide context: Median time from second vaccine dose to sampling was around 72 days (14 to 241). The authors exposed cells to overlapping spike peptides derived from SARS-CoV-2, HCoV-NL63, HCoV-OC43 and HCoV-229E. General study results and limits: The median SARS-CoV-2-reactive clonotype number increased from about 20 to 38, without statistical significance.

Stated treatment: roughly ten-day PBMC culture with coronavirus spike peptide pools or control peptides (ViraFEST assay). Cultured CD4+ T cell DNA underwent sequencing with the Oncomine TCR Beta short-read assay. MiXCR, applied by TCRdb to the PCR reads, yields one record per CDR3 protein. Here the sample spans 13,000 to 15,000 distinct CDR3 sequences, around 57% being singletons. The receptor was derived from a human donor who had recovered from COVID-19. The sample consisted of CD4+ T cells from blood, cultured in vitro. The chain couples TRBV6-4 to TRBJ1-2, with unresolved D. The CDR3 spells CASRSFDGYTF. Written as DNA, the CDR3 is TGTGCCAGCAGATCGTTTGATGGCTACACCTTC.